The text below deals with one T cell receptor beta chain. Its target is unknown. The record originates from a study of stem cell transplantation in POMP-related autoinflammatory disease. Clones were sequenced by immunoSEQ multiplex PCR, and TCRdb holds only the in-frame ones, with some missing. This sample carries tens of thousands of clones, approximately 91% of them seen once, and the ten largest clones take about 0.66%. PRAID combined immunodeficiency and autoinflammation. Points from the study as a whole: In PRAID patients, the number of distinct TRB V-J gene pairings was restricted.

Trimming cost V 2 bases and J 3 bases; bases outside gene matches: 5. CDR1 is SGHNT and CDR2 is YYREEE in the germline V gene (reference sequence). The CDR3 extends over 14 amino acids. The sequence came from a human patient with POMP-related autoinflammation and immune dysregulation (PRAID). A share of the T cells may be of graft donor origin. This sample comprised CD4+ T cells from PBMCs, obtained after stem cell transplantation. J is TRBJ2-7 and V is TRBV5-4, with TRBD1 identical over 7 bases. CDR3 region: CASSLGGLHYEQYF. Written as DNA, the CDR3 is TGTGCCAGCAGCTTAGGGGGCCTACACTACGAGCAGTACTTC.